The T cell receptor beta chain described here comes from a study of PD-L1 blockade in urothelial cancer (dated by TCRdb to the late 2010s). Some background on the complete study: All patients started therapy around 2014 and received atezolizumab 1,200 mg intravenously every 3 weeks. Durable clinical benefit was defined as a progression-free survival longer than 6 months, and TCR features were additionally tested against progression-free survival and overall survival. An ECOG performance status of 0 or 1 was recorded for the patients, and 0 to 3 prior chemotherapy regimens had been received by the patients. Nine patients achieved durable clinical benefit and around 19 did not. About nine tenths of the roughly 30 patients were males with bladder-origin urothelial cancer, and 18 of 29 reported a prior smoking history. Blood samples were analyzed at 3 weeks after treatment start (second dose) and at 6 weeks after treatment start. The study, an exploratory multi-omic analysis, examined somatic, immune and clinical correlates of response to PD-L1 blockade with atezolizumab in urothelial cancer. Pretreatment blood TCR-seq was available for about 30 patients, at least one posttreatment blood collection was obtained for 25 or so patients, and tumor TCR-seq was available for 25 or so patients. In the same patients, pretreatment tumors underwent whole exome sequencing and RNA sequencing in addition to TCR sequencing. Pretreatment tumor samples, along with matched peripheral blood collected serially before and after atezolizumab treatment, underwent TCR sequencing. Blood samples yielded a median of roughly 150,000 T cells and around 80,000 unique TCRs, with median clonality 0.080. Study-wide findings and limitations: Because the sample size was small (n of about 30) and many exploratory analyses were performed, the results are intended to be hypothesis-generating. Greater expansion of tumor-associated TCR clones in peripheral blood 3 weeks after the start of treatment was observed in patients with durable benefit (n of about 24, p = 0.022). A pretreatment peripheral blood TCR clonality below the median was linked to improved progression-free and overall survival.

Notes on this clone: The antigen this receptor binds is unknown. The sample holds no much larger clone one base away, and base qualities are not on file.

Synthetic TCR analog templates were spiked into each PCR to estimate absolute template abundance from read counts. TCRbeta CDR3 regions were amplified from genomic DNA with bias-controlled V and J gene primers using the immunoSEQ assay. Rearranged TCRbeta segments were sequenced at approximately 20X coverage. The study's processing was this. Clustering was used to correct sequencing errors, and CDR3s were annotated against IMGT so that V, D and J genes could be assigned. Downstream analyses used only productive TCRbeta rearrangements, leaving out any out-of-frame or stop-codon sequences. To compute clonality, Shannon entropy was normalized by the log of the number of unique productive sequences and then subtracted from one. Clones differing between time points or between blood and tumor were identified by Fisher's exact test with Benjamini-Hochberg correction at adjusted p below 0.01. The clones in this table, taken by TCRdb from immuneACCESS, are in-frame only. Not every clone is retained; where verified, under half of the shortfall comes from an unresolved V gene, and the cause of the rest is unknown. V and J calls plus clone size are reproduced from that table; the DNA served to infer D and trimming. For this sample there are approximately 51,000 clones; more than 70% appear just once. The leading ten clones occupy over 20% of the sample.

What this sample's time point label stands for: pretreatment peripheral blood. A cohort of approximately 31 patients with locally advanced or metastatic urothelial carcinoma, treated at Memorial Sloan Kettering on a trial protocol, was included. Peripheral blood mononuclear cells were collected from each patient pretreatment and during treatment, giving between 1 and 8 total time points per patient. The Qiagen DNeasy Blood extraction kit was used to purify genomic DNA from total PBMCs and from tumor samples. PBMCs were collected pretreatment and during treatment and were isolated and stored as previously described. V loses 2 bases at its end and J loses 5 bases; junction bases beyond the gene matches: 5. The CDR3 runs 13 residues from the cysteine to the phenylalanine. Of all the DNA, just the CDR3 is kept, 39 bases in frame from base 1. Per the germline V gene, SQVTM is the CDR1 and ANQGSEA is the CDR2.

The sequence is built from TRBV29-1 and TRBJ2-5; the junction holds 7 bases that match TRBD1. This receptor was obtained from a man aged 55-75 years with urothelial cancer. Sequences were derived from PBMCs, sampled around atezolizumab (anti-PD-L1) treatment. The bases read TGCAGCGTTGAAAAGGGGGCAGCGGAGACCCAGTACTTC. Its protein reads: CSVEKGAAETQYF.